Listed below are T cell receptor beta chains from one sample, sequenced in a study of early T cells in non-severe SARS-CoV-2 infection. TCRdb reprocessed the 5' RACE reads via MiXCR and lists one record per CDR3 protein. The table has tens of thousands of distinct CDR3 sequences, approximately 12% seen once; the top ten hold about 4%. The material sequenced was whole blood. Receptor source: an adult who was a healthcare worker with PCR-confirmed SARS-CoV-2 infection or an uninfected control (not recorded which). Both conserved end residues are part of each CDR3. The order of the fields is J gene, clone size, V gene, D gene, CDR3 DNA, CDR3 protein. A D gene is named only where the DNA matches it firmly. A clone size is listed for some rows: how often the clone was seen (once, few, many), or a class if it is expanded.

TRBJ1-1 . TRBV9 . TGTGCCAGCAGCGAGAGGCAGAACACTGAAGCTTTCTTT CASSERQNTEAFF
TRBJ1-6 many TRBV27 . TGTGCCAGCAGGTGGGCAGGGGTGAATTCACCCCTCCACTTT CASRWAGVNSPLHF
TRBJ1-1 many TRBV30 TRBD1 TGTGCCTGGACCCAGGGGGGTGAAGCTTTCTTT CAWTQGGEAFF
TRBJ2-1 . TRBV20-1 . TGCAGTGCTCACGGGCGGGGCTCCTACAATGAGCAGTTCTTC CSAHGRGSYNEQFF
TRBJ2-3 many TRBV6-2/TRBV6-3 . TGTGCCAGCCTCGGCGGGAAGTGGAGCACAGATACGCAGTATTTT CASLGGKWSTDTQYF
TRBJ1-2 many TRBV10-3 . TGTGCCATCAGTGAGACAGAGGGCTATGGCTACACCTTC CAISETEGYGYTF
TRBJ2-6 . TRBV3-1 . TGTGCCAGCAGCACCGGGGTAGGGAGCTCTGGGGCCAACGTCCTGACTTTC CASSTGVGSSGANVLTF
TRBJ1-2 . TRBV29-1 TRBD1 TGCAGCGTTGACGAAGACAGGGCGAACTATGGCTACACCTTC CSVDEDRANYGYTF
TRBJ1-6 . TRBV20-1 TRBD1 TGCAGTGCTAGAGTCGGGACAGGGACTTTCAATTCACCCCTCCACTTT CSARVGTGTFNSPLHF
TRBJ2-5 . TRBV20-1 . TGCAGTGCAAATGGGGGGATCCAAGAGACCCAGTACTTC CSANGGIQETQYF